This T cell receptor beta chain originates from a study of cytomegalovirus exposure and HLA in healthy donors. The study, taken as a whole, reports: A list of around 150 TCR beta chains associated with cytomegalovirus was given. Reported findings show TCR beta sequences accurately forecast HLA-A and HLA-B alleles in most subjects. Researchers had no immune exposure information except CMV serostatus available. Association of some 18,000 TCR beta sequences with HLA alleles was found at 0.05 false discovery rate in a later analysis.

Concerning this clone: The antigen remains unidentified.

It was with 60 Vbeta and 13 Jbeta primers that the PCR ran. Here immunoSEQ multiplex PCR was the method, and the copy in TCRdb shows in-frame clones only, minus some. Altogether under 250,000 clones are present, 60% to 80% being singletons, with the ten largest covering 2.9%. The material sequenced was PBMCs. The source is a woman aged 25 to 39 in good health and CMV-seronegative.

The CDR3 region is CASSLEADTSTDTQYF. Here the CDR3 DNA reads TGTGCCAGCAGTTTGGAGGCGGATACTAGCACAGATACGCAGTATTTT. V gene TRBV6-5 combines with J gene TRBJ2-3, with D tentatively TRBD2 (5 bases). Germline lookup yields CDR1 MNHEY and CDR2 SVGAGI. Between the trimmed V and J ends, which lost 4 bases and 0 bases, there was a span of 14 bases. This CDR3 contains 16 residues.